The 19 T cell receptor beta chains given below trace back to one sample, sequenced in a study of shared clonotypes between healthy human individuals. TCRdb's copy holds only in-frame clones and misses some; the assay was immunoSEQ multiplex PCR. This sample has some 630,000 clones; about 95% occur once, and the top ten carry about 0.11%. The naive CD8 subset, CD45RO-negative cells positively selected for CCR7, excluded terminally differentiated effector memory CD45RA+ cells. The sample comprised naive CD8+ T cells sorted from blood. The receptor source for this set is a woman in her thirties in good health.

CDR3 sequence reads: CASSVWENTEAFF. The CDR3, as DNA: TGTGCCAGCAGTGTCTGGGAGAACACTGAAGCTTTCTTT. The rearrangement uses TRBV2 and TRBJ1-1; D is unresolved. The V and J ends lost 4 bases and 1 base respectively, with 7 bases between them. The CDR3 is made up of 13 amino acids. CDR1 and CDR2 (germline): SNHLY, FYNNEI.

The V and J genes are TRBV9 and TRBJ2-1, with TRBD2 as a possible D gene (5 bases). The germline V gene has CDR1 SGDLS and CDR2 YYNGEE. This CDR3 contains 16 residues. The V gene lost 0 bases and the J gene lost 4 bases, with 14 bases spanning the gap. The CDR3, as DNA: TGTGCCAGCAGCGTAGAGCGACTATTCCAATACAATGAGCAGTTCTTC. The encoded protein is CASSVERLFQYNEQFF.

The chain employs TRBV29-1 and TRBJ2-5; D possibly corresponds to TRBD2 (5 bases). V was cut by 0 bases and J by 2 bases, with 10 bases left in between. The CDR3 contains 14 residues. Germline CDR1 reads SQVTM; CDR2 reads ANQGSEA. The CDR3 region has the DNA TGCAGCGTTGAAGATATAGGGAGACAAGAGACCCAGTACTTC. It encodes CSVEDIGRQETQYF.

This clone showed up just once. The chain has TRBV15 and TRBJ2-4; unclear D gene. Per the germline V gene, CDR1 is LNHNV and CDR2 is YYDKDF (reference sequence). The CDR3 is 15 amino acids. Trimming removed 0 bases from V and 3 bases from J, with 9 bases in between. Here the CDR3 DNA reads TGTGCCACCAGCAGAGATCGCGGTAGCAAAAACATTCAGTACTTC. This codes for CATSRDRGSKNIQYF. Drawing the rest from reference TRBV15 and TRBJ2-4, the complete variable domain is DAMVIQNPRYQVTQFGKPVTLSCSQTLNHNVMYWYQQKSSQAPKLLFHYYDKDFNNEADTPDNFQSRRPNTSFCFLDIRSPGLGDTAMYLCATSRDRGSKNIQYFGAGTRLSVL.

This chain joins TRBV15 and TRBJ2-1; D is tentatively TRBD1 or TRBD2 (7 bases each). The CDR3 is 16 amino acids. Trimming stripped 5 bases from V and 3 bases from J, with 17 bases between. Germline CDR1 reads LNHNV; CDR2 reads YYDKDF (reference sequence). CDR3: CATSSWGGGRYNEQFF. The CDR3 DNA reads as TGTGCCACCAGCTCCTGGGGAGGGGGCCGCTACAATGAGCAGTTCTTC.

The V call is TRBV11-2, the J call TRBJ2-1, with 7 bases matching TRBD2. Germline trimming cut 5 bases from V and 4 bases from J; bases unmatched to any gene: 11. The CDR3 has 16 residues. CDR1 is SGHAT and CDR2 is FQNNGV in the germline V gene. CDR3 loop: CASSPRAPSGYNEQFF. As DNA, the CDR3 is TGTGCCAGCAGCCCCCGAGCTCCTAGCGGATACAATGAGCAGTTCTTC.

The chain carries TRBV29-1 and TRBJ2-7; D not certain. This CDR3 contains 11 residues. Germline CDR1 and CDR2: SQVTM and ANQGSEA. V was clipped by 5 bases and J by 7 bases, with 12 bases between them. The CDR3 loop is CSVTDGLEQYF. The DNA of the CDR3 is TGCAGCGTTACGGACGGCCTGGAGCAGTACTTC.

V is TRBV2 and J is TRBJ1-1; 8 nucleotides agree with TRBD1. J gave up 5 bases and V 3 bases, and 11 bases lay outside the gene matches. The CDR3 covers 16 residues. Looked up from germline, CDR1 is SNHLY and CDR2 is FYNNEI. This CDR3 reads CASSDAWTGTKTEAFF. CDR3 bases: TGTGCCAGCAGTGATGCCTGGACAGGGACCAAGACTGAAGCTTTCTTT.

The chain is built from TRBV7-9 and TRBJ2-7; possible D gene TRBD1, 5 bases. Per the germline V gene, CDR1 is SEHNR and CDR2 is FQNEAQ (reference sequence). Between the trimmed V and J ends, which lost 3 bases and 3 bases, there was a span of 12 bases. There are 14 residues in the CDR3. CDR3 sequence (DNA): TGTGCCAGCAGCTTTTCTCAGGGTGACTACGAGCAGTACTTC. This translates into CASSFSQGDYEQYF.

The CDR3 nucleotides are TGTGCCAGCAGTTACTCGACAGCGGAAGAGACCCAGTACTTC. Translated: CASSYSTAEETQYF. V usage is TRBV6-5 and J usage is TRBJ2-5; D may correspond to TRBD1 or TRBD2 (5 bases each). Germline CDR1 MNHEY, CDR2 SVGAGI. V lost 0 bases and J lost 3, with 8 bases in between. The CDR3 is made up of 14 amino acids.

The rearrangement uses TRBV27 and TRBJ2-1; a weak D match, TRBD1 (5 bases). Deletions cut 6 bases from V and 2 bases from J, with 8 bases between. CDR3 length: 13 amino acids. CDR1 and CDR2 (germline): MNHEY, SMNVEV (reference sequence). This CDR3 is CASSQGAYNEQFF. For the CDR3, the DNA is TGTGCCAGCAGCCAGGGCGCCTACAATGAGCAGTTCTTC.

V gene TRBV4-1 combines with J gene TRBJ2-1, with 10 nucleotides matching TRBD2. From germline, CDR1 is MGHRA and CDR2 YSYEKL. This CDR3 spans 16 amino acids. V shed 4 bases and J 5 bases; nucleotides not matched to a gene: 8. The CDR3 loop is CASSLLSGTSDNEQFF. The CDR3 bases are TGCGCCAGCAGCCTCCTCTCCGGGACTAGCGACAATGAGCAGTTCTTC.

V gene TRBV4-1 combines with J gene TRBJ1-1, with D unresolved. Per germline, CDR1 MGHRA and CDR2 YSYEKL. The ends were cut back, 4 bases at V and 1 base at J, with 10 bases in the middle. There are 14 residues in the CDR3. CDR3 coding DNA: TGCGCCAGCAGCCCGCGAGGGCCGAACACTGAAGCTTTCTTT. It encodes CASSPRGPNTEAFF.

The gene calls are TRBV9 and TRBJ1-2, with D maybe TRBD1 (5 bases). CDR3 length equals 15 residues. The germline V and J ends were trimmed by 3 bases and 4 bases, with 16 bases remaining between them. CDR1 and CDR2 from the germline V gene are SGDLS and YYNGEE. Here the CDR3 reads CASSELREKFYGYTF. CDR3 coding DNA: TGTGCCAGCAGCGAGCTCAGGGAGAAGTTCTATGGCTACACCTTC. Full variable domain (remainder filled in from reference TRBV9 and TRBJ1-2): DSGVTQTPKHLITATGQRVTLRCSPRSGDLSVYWYQQSLDQGLQFLIQYYNGEERAKGNILERFSAQQFPDLHSELNLSSLELGDSALYFCASSELREKFYGYTFGSGTRLTVV.

The CDR3 DNA follows: TGCAGCGGACGGGACAGGTCCCTGAACACTGAAGCTTTCTTT. Its protein is CSGRDRSLNTEAFF. This chain joins TRBV29-1 and TRBJ1-1; TRBD1 matches 8 bases. Germline trimming cut 7 bases from V and 0 bases from J; bases unmatched to any gene: 7. Germline lookup yields CDR1 SQVTM and CDR2 ANQGSEA. This CDR3 contains 14 residues.

The gene calls are TRBV15 and TRBJ2-5; no firm D call. Trimming cost V 1 base and J 5 bases, with 11 bases left between them. This CDR3 spans 14 amino acids. Looked up from germline, CDR1 is LNHNV and CDR2 is YYDKDF (reference sequence). CDR3 bases: TGTGCCACCAGCAGAGTGGGGAACCGGGAGACCCAGTACTTC. Encoded protein: CATSRVGNRETQYF.

J is TRBJ1-5 and V is TRBV27; D is ambiguous. V was pared by 0 bases and J by 11 bases, with 17 bases between. CDR1 is MNHEY and CDR2 is SMNVEV in the germline V gene (reference sequence). The CDR3 contains 15 residues. The CDR3 DNA reads as TGTGCCAGCAGTTTATCGTTCGAAGGATCGTCGACCCAGCATTTT. This codes for CASSLSFEGSSTQHF.

Points on this clone: This sample also contains other DNA sequences that code for the same CDR3. The gene calls are TRBV27 and TRBJ1-5, with unresolved D. This CDR3 comprises 13 residues. Germline V gene sequence: CDR1 MNHEY, CDR2 SMNVEV (reference sequence). Deletions cut 3 bases from V and 4 bases from J, with 7 bases between. CDR3 nucleotide sequence: TGTGCCAGCAGTTTCGGTCGGAATCAGCCCCAGCATTTT. Translating it yields CASSFGRNQPQHF.

The rearrangement uses TRBV11-2 and TRBJ2-3; D call uncertain. Germline CDR1 SGHAT, CDR2 FQNNGV. The CDR3 runs to 17 residues. V gave up 4 bases and J gave up 2 bases, with 19 bases separating them. The CDR3 nucleotides read TGTGCCAGCAGCTCGCAGGATTCCCCTCAGACCACAGATACGCAGTATTTT. This gives the protein CASSSQDSPQTTDTQYF.